Listed below are T cell receptor beta chains from one sample, sequenced in a study of blood T cell repertoires in COVID-19. Only in-frame clones appear in the TCRdb table, and some are missing; sequencing was by immunoSEQ multiplex PCR. The sample records 250,000 or so clones, over 80% being singletons. Material for sequencing was peripheral blood. All receptors come from a woman aged 40 to 50 who had recovered from COVID-19. The CDR3 runs from the conserved cysteine through the conserved F or W. Each record gives: D gene, J gene, V gene, clone size, CDR3 DNA, CDR3 protein. D genes are given only for firm matches. Not every row has a clone size; where given, it reads once, few, many or a size class.

NA | TRBJ1-3 | TRBV6-5 | NA | TGTGCCAGCAGCCGGGGAGTGAGCTCTGGAAACACCATATATTTT | CASSRGVSSGNTIYF
NA | TRBJ1-4 | TRBV5-1 | NA | TGCGCCAGCAGCTTAGGCGGGGCCCATAATGAAAAACTGTTTTTT | CASSLGGAHNEKLFF
TRBD1 | TRBJ2-7 | TRBV7-9 | NA | TGTGCCAGCAGCCGCAGGGGGCTGGGCTCCTACGAGCAGTACTTC | CASSRRGLGSYEQYF
TRBD1 | TRBJ1-6 | TRBV9 | NA | TGTGCCAGCAGCGTAGACGGGGGGACAGGGGGATCACCCCTCCACTTT | CASSVDGGTGGSPLHF
TRBD2 | TRBJ2-7 | TRBV6-5 | NA | TGTGCCACCTCATGGGGGGGCGAGCAGTACTTC | CATSWGGEQYF
NA | TRBJ1-1 | TRBV7-2 | NA | TGTGCCAGCAGCTTAGCTGCGGGTGCCGACTCCGAAGCTTTCTTT | CASSLAAGADSEAFF
NA | TRBJ1-2 | TRBV27 | few | TGTGCCAGCAGTTTGGCCAGGAACTATGGCTACACCTTC | CASSLARNYGYTF
NA | TRBJ1-3 | TRBV11-2 | NA | TGTGCCAGCAGGGCGCTGCGGGGCAGCTCTGGAAACACCATATATTTT | CASRALRGSSGNTIYF
TRBD1 | TRBJ1-2 | TRBV5-1 | NA | TGCGCCAGCAGCCCCCGGGACAGGTGGGACTATGGCTACACCTTC | CASSPRDRWDYGYTF
TRBD1 | TRBJ1-3 | TRBV28 | once | TGTGCCAGCAGCATGGACAGGGGAAACACCATATATTTT | CASSMDRGNTIYF
TRBD2 | TRBJ2-3 | TRBV30 | NA | TGTGCCTGGAGTAGGGGTAGCGGGGGGGCCACCGATACGCAGTATTTT | CAWSRGSGGATDTQYF
TRBD1 | TRBJ1-1 | TRBV5-1 | once | TGCGCCAGCAGCTCCAGGACAGGGGGCGCCCAGAACACTGAAGCTTTCTTT | CASSSRTGGAQNTEAFF
TRBD2 | TRBJ2-5 | TRBV18 | NA | TGTGCCAGCTCACCTCCTAATTCGCGGGGGGCAGATGAGACCCAGTACTTC | CASSPPNSRGADETQYF
NA | TRBJ1-5 | TRBV12-3/TRBV12-4 | NA | TGTGCCAGCAGTTGGGGCAGCCAGCCCCAGCATTTT | CASSWGSQPQHF
NA | TRBJ1-2 | TRBV5-1 | NA | TGCGCCAGCAGCTTGGCCTTCCCCCCCCGTAACTATGGCTACACCTTC | CASSLAFPPRNYGYTF
TRBD1 | TRBJ1-5 | TRBV3-1/TRBV3-2 | NA | TGTGCCAGCAGCCAAGGGGGTGCATGGACAGGGGGCCATCAGCCCCAGCATTTT | CASSQGGAWTGGHQPQHF
TRBD1 | TRBJ2-5 | TRBV6-5 | NA | TGTGCCAGCAGCGTGACAGGGGGCCGGGAGACCCAGTACTTC | CASSVTGGRETQYF
TRBD1 | TRBJ2-5 | TRBV19 | NA | TGTGCCAGTAAGGGGGACAGGCAGACCCAGTACTTC | CASKGDRQTQYF
NA | TRBJ1-1 | TRBV9 | NA | TGTGCCAGCAGCGCCCAACAGGGAGGGACTGAAGCTTTCTTT | CASSAQQGGTEAFF
TRBD1 | TRBJ2-2 | TRBV6-4 | NA | TGTGCCAGCAGTGTGGGACAGGGCTACGGGGAGCTGTTTTTT | CASSVGQGYGELFF
NA | TRBJ2-3 | TRBV29-1 | NA | TGCAGCGTACGGACTCGACCGATAGCTAGCACAGATACGCAGTATTTT | CSVRTRPIASTDTQYF
TRBD2 | TRBJ2-3 | TRBV11-1 | NA | TGTGCCAGCAGCTTACGTCTAGCGGGGGGGCAAAATACGCAGTATTTT | CASSLRLAGGQNTQYF